This T cell receptor beta chain was sequenced during a study of blood T cell repertoires in COVID-19. Study overall: Nucleic acid was either cDNA or gDNA, and it came from T cells, B-cell-depleted T cells, or PBMCs.

Original data processing: The assay estimated nucleated cells by amplifying reference gene primers. Measured with immunoSEQ multiplex PCR; TCRdb has only the in-frame clones, and not every one. V, J and clone size are those of that table, while D and trimming were read from the DNA. This repertoire shows a few hundred thousand clones, more than 70% found once; its top ten account for 3.1%. Germline V lookup: CDR1 ENHRY, CDR2 SYGVKD. The CDR3 length is 14 residues. The ends lost 5 bases at V and 9 bases at J; junction bases unmatched: 9. The sequence was collected from a woman aged 18-29 years with acute or convalescent COVID-19. This chain uses TRBV10-3 with TRBJ1-5, with 8 bases matching TRBD1. What was sequenced was peripheral blood. The CDR3 spells CAISSTGDLSPQHF. The CDR3 DNA is TGTGCCATCAGTTCGACAGGGGACCTTTCGCCCCAGCATTTT.